This TCR beta chain is drawn from a study of T cell repertoires in cytomegalovirus infection. Findings of the study overall: CMV-specific HLA-C-restricted TCR beta clonotypes dominated the ex vivo response.

For this clonotype: No antigen is known for it.

Trimming cost V 3 bases and J 0 bases; bases outside gene matches: 5. From germline, CDR1 is MDHEN and CDR2 SYDVKM. The CDR3 totals 16 residues. TCRdb re-called the reads through MiXCR, storing one row per CDR3 protein. The sample lists around 740,000 distinct CDR3 sequences, about 40% occurring once. J is TRBJ1-5 and V is TRBV28; 7 bases agree with TRBD1. What was sequenced was PBMCs. This TCR derives from a human donor in good health (CMV status not recorded). Some clones in this sample may be carry-over from other donors' samples. CDR3 protein: CASSFGTAYSNQPQHF. The DNA for the CDR3 is TGTGCCAGCAGTTTCGGGACAGCTTATAGCAATCAGCCCCAGCATTTT.